The present T cell receptor beta chain was sequenced within a study of blood T cells in healthy people across ages. Overall study findings and caveats: TCR beta diversity, measured per million T cells, fell in a roughly linear way with age. Aged donors had fewer naive CD4+ cells and lower diversity than long-lived donors. CMV status of donors was not determined, possibly confounding expanded clonotype changes.

Comments on this clonotype: Its antigen is as yet unknown.

Sample-barcoded 5' priming and a J-beta primer mix drove a second PCR of roughly 6 to 12 cycles. Each cDNA molecule was tagged by a template-switch adaptor that had 12 random nucleotides. MiXCR, applied by TCRdb to the 5' RACE reads, yields one record per CDR3 protein. The data show about 1,000,000 distinct CDR3 sequences, with 40% to 45% seen just once and 18% held by the top ten. This CDR3 is 12 amino acids long. The V and J ends lost 6 bases and 7 bases, in that order; junction bases with no gene match: 3. Sequencing was done on a sample of blood. The chain carries TRBV12-3 or TRBV12-4 and TRBJ2-7, with 10 positions matching TRBD1. The source is a woman aged 60-75 years in good health. CDR3 region: CASRGQGREQYF. DNA of the CDR3: TGTGCCAGCAGGGGACAGGGGCGGGAGCAGTACTTC.